The subject of this entry is one T cell receptor (beta chain). The antigen remains unidentified. The entry originates in a study of CD8+ T cells in alopecia areata. Broader study findings: Clonality in lesional scalp, especially alopecia totalis/universalis, exceeded that of normal scalp. Persistence of many expanded lesional clones was seen in scalp and blood during tofacitinib.

Germline V gene data show CDR1 as SGHRS and CDR2 as YFSETQ. CDR3 length: 13 amino acids. The V and J ends lost 0 bases and 4 bases respectively, with 7 bases between them. Regarding treatment: oral pan-JAK inhibitor, 5-10 mg twice daily. The sequencing template was cDNA reverse transcribed from extracted RNA. The data were produced by immunoSEQ multiplex PCR, yet TCRdb's version contains in-frame clones alone and is incomplete. The sample lists under 350,000 clones; 58% were seen once. The chain recombines TRBV5-1 with TRBJ1-2; D gene unclear. The receptor comes from a human donor with alopecia areata. This specimen was CD4+ T cells sorted from blood, taken at week 24, from a patient treated with tofacitinib. The CDR3 is CASSLDHLYGYTF. In DNA form, the CDR3 reads TGCGCCAGCAGCTTGGACCACCTCTATGGCTACACCTTC.